This T cell receptor beta chain originates from a study of human T cells and chemical hapten exposure. General observations from the study: Positive correlation was observed between PT1 expanded TCR counts and patch test score. High-frequency TCRs, those above 1 in 1000, stayed the same after DPC sensitization.

This clonotype was observed a few times. Its antigen is as yet unknown. Time point in this sample: patch test 2, 6 weeks after DPC sensitization. Treatment meaning: therapeutic diphenylcyclopropenone sensitization with weekly scalp DPC. Unfractionated whole blood yielded the extracted total RNA. TCRdb re-derived calls from the RACE reads in MiXCR, one entry per CDR3 protein. Seen here are some 100,000 distinct CDR3 sequences, about a tenth observed once, and the top ten hold 2.5% to 3.5%. The CDR3 runs to 14 residues. The germline gives CDR1 LNHNV, CDR2 YYDKDF (reference sequence). V lost 6 bases, J lost 6 bases, and 17 bases lay in between.

The rearrangement uses TRBV15 and TRBJ2-5; D possibly corresponds to TRBD2 (6 bases). The sequence was obtained from a middle-aged woman with alopecia areata. Some clones in this sample may be carry-over from other donors' samples. Sequenced here: whole blood, sampled in connection with sensitization to the hapten diphenylcyclopropenone (DPC). CDR3 nucleotides: TGTGCCACCAGTATAGGACGGGGGAGGAAGACCCAGTACTTC. Its translation is CATSIGRGRKTQYF.